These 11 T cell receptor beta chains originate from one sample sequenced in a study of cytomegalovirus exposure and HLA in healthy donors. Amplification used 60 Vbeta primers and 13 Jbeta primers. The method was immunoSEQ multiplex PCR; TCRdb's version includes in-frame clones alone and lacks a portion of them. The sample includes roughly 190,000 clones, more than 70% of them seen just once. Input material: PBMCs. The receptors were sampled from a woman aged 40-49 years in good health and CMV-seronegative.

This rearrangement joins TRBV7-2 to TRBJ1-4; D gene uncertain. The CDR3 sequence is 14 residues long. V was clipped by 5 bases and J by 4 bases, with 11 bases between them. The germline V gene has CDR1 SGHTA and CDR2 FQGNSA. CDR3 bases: TGTGCCAGCAGCCTGCGAGGGAATAATGAAAAACTGTTTTTT. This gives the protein CASSLRGNNEKLFF. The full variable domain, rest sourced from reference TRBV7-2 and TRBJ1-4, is GAGVSQSPSNKVTEKGKDVELRCDPISGHTALYWYRQSLGQGLEFLIYFQGNSAPDKSGLPSDRFSAERTGGSVSTLTIQRTQQEDSAVYLCASSLRGNNEKLFFGSGTQLSVL.

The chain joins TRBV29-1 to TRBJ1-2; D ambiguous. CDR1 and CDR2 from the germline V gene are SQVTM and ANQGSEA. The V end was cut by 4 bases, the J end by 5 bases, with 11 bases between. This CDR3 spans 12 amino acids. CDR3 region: CSVVSGSYGYTF. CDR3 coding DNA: TGCAGCGTTGTGTCAGGTTCTTATGGCTACACCTTC.

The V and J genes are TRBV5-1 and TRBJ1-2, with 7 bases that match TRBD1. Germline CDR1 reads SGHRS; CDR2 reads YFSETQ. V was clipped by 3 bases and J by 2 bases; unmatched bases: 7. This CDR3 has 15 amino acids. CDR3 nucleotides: TGCGCCAGCAGCTCCGCCGGGACAGAGAACTATGGCTACACCTTC. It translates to CASSSAGTENYGYTF.

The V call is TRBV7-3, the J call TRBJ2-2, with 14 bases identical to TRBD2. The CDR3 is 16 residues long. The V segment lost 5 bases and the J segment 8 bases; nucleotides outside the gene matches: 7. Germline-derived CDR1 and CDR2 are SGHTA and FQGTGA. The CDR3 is CASSPTSGRAQGELFF. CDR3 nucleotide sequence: TGTGCCAGCAGCCCGACTAGCGGGAGGGCCCAAGGGGAGCTGTTTTTT.

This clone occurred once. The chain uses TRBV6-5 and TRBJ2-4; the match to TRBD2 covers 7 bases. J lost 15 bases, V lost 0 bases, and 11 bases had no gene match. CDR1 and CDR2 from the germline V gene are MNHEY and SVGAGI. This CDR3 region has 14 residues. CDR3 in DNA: TGTGCCAGCAGTTACTCGATATCAAGGGAGGGGCTGTACTTC. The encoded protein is CASSYSISREGLYF.

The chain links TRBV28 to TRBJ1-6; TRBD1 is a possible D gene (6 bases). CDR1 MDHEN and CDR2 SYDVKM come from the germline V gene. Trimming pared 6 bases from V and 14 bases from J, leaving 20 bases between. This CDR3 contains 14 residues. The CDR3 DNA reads TGTGCCAGCAGCCTCGGACAGCCCCCTATGGCCCTCCACTTT. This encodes CASSLGQPPMALHF. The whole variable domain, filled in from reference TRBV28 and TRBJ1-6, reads DVKVTQSSRYLVKRTGEKVFLECVQDMDHENMFWYRQDPGLGLRLIYFSYDVKMKEKGDIPEGYSVSREKKERFSLILESASTNQTSMYLCASSLGQPPMALHFGNGTRLTVT.

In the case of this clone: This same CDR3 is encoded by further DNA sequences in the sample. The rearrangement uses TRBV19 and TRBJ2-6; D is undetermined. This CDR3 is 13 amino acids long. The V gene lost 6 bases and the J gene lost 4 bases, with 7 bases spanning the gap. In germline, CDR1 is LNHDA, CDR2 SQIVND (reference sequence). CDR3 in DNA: TGTGCCAGTAGCCCGACAGGGGCCAACGTCCTGACTTTC. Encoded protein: CASSPTGANVLTF.

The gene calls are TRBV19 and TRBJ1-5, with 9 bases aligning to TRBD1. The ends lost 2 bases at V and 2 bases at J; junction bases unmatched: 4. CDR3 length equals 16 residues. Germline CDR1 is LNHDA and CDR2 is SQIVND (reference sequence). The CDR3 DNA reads TGTGCCAGTAGTATAAGACGGGACAGGGGCAATCAGCCCCAGCATTTT. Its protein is CASSIRRDRGNQPQHF.

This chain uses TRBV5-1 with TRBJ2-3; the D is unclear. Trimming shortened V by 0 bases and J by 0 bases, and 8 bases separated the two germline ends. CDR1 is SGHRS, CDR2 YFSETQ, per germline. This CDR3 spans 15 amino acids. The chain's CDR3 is CASSLEQPSTDTQYF. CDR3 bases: TGCGCCAGCAGCTTGGAACAGCCTAGCACAGATACGCAGTATTTT.

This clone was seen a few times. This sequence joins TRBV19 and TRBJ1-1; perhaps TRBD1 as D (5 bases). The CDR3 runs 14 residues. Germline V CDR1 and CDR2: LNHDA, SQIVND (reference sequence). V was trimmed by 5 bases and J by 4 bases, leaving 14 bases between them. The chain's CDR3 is CASSFGGLGTEAFF. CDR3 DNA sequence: TGTGCCAGTAGTTTCGGGGGTTTGGGCACTGAAGCTTTCTTT.

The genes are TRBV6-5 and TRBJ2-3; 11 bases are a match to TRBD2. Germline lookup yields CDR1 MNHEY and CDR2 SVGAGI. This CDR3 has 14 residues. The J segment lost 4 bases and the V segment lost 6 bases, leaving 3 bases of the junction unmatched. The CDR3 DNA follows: TGTGCCAGCAGGACTAGCGGGGTCCCAGATACGCAGTATTTT. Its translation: CASRTSGVPDTQYF.